This TCR beta chain was identified during a study of a mutant IDH1 vaccine in newly diagnosed glioma. Turning to the study itself: Across weeks 1, 3, 5, 7, 11, 15, 19 and 23, patients received a vaccination each time, eight in all. Following radiotherapy alone, or alongside temozolomide cycles, vaccination was started after an interval of 4-6 weeks. Study results and limitations: It was approximately 93% of patients that developed vaccine-induced immune responses. Pseudoprogression apparently tracked independently of changes in top peripheral T cell clonotypes.

About this clone itself: What it recognizes is unknown.

CDR3 length equals 21 residues. Sequenced by immunoSEQ multiplex PCR; TCRdb stores in-frame clones only, minus some. Of around 40,000 clones detected, 80% to 90% appear once; the ten largest clones hold 1.5% to 2%. Stated time point: week 5, during vaccination. Topical imiquimod accompanied each vaccine dose, which consisted of 300 ug of mutant IDH1 20-mer peptide. The TCR originated in a man aged 35 to 55 with glioma. Sequenced material: PBMCs, taken from a glioma patient whose treatment included an IDH1 peptide vaccine. V is TRBV21-1 and J is TRBJ2-1; the listed D gene, TRBD2, was not tested against the DNA. TRBV21-1 is termed a pseudogene. This CDR3 reads CASSFPRAYRLSGVGNNEQFF. The CDR3 nucleotides are TGTGCCAGCAGCTTCCCTCGGGCTTATAGGCTTTCGGGAGTTGGAAACAATGAGCAGTTCTTC.